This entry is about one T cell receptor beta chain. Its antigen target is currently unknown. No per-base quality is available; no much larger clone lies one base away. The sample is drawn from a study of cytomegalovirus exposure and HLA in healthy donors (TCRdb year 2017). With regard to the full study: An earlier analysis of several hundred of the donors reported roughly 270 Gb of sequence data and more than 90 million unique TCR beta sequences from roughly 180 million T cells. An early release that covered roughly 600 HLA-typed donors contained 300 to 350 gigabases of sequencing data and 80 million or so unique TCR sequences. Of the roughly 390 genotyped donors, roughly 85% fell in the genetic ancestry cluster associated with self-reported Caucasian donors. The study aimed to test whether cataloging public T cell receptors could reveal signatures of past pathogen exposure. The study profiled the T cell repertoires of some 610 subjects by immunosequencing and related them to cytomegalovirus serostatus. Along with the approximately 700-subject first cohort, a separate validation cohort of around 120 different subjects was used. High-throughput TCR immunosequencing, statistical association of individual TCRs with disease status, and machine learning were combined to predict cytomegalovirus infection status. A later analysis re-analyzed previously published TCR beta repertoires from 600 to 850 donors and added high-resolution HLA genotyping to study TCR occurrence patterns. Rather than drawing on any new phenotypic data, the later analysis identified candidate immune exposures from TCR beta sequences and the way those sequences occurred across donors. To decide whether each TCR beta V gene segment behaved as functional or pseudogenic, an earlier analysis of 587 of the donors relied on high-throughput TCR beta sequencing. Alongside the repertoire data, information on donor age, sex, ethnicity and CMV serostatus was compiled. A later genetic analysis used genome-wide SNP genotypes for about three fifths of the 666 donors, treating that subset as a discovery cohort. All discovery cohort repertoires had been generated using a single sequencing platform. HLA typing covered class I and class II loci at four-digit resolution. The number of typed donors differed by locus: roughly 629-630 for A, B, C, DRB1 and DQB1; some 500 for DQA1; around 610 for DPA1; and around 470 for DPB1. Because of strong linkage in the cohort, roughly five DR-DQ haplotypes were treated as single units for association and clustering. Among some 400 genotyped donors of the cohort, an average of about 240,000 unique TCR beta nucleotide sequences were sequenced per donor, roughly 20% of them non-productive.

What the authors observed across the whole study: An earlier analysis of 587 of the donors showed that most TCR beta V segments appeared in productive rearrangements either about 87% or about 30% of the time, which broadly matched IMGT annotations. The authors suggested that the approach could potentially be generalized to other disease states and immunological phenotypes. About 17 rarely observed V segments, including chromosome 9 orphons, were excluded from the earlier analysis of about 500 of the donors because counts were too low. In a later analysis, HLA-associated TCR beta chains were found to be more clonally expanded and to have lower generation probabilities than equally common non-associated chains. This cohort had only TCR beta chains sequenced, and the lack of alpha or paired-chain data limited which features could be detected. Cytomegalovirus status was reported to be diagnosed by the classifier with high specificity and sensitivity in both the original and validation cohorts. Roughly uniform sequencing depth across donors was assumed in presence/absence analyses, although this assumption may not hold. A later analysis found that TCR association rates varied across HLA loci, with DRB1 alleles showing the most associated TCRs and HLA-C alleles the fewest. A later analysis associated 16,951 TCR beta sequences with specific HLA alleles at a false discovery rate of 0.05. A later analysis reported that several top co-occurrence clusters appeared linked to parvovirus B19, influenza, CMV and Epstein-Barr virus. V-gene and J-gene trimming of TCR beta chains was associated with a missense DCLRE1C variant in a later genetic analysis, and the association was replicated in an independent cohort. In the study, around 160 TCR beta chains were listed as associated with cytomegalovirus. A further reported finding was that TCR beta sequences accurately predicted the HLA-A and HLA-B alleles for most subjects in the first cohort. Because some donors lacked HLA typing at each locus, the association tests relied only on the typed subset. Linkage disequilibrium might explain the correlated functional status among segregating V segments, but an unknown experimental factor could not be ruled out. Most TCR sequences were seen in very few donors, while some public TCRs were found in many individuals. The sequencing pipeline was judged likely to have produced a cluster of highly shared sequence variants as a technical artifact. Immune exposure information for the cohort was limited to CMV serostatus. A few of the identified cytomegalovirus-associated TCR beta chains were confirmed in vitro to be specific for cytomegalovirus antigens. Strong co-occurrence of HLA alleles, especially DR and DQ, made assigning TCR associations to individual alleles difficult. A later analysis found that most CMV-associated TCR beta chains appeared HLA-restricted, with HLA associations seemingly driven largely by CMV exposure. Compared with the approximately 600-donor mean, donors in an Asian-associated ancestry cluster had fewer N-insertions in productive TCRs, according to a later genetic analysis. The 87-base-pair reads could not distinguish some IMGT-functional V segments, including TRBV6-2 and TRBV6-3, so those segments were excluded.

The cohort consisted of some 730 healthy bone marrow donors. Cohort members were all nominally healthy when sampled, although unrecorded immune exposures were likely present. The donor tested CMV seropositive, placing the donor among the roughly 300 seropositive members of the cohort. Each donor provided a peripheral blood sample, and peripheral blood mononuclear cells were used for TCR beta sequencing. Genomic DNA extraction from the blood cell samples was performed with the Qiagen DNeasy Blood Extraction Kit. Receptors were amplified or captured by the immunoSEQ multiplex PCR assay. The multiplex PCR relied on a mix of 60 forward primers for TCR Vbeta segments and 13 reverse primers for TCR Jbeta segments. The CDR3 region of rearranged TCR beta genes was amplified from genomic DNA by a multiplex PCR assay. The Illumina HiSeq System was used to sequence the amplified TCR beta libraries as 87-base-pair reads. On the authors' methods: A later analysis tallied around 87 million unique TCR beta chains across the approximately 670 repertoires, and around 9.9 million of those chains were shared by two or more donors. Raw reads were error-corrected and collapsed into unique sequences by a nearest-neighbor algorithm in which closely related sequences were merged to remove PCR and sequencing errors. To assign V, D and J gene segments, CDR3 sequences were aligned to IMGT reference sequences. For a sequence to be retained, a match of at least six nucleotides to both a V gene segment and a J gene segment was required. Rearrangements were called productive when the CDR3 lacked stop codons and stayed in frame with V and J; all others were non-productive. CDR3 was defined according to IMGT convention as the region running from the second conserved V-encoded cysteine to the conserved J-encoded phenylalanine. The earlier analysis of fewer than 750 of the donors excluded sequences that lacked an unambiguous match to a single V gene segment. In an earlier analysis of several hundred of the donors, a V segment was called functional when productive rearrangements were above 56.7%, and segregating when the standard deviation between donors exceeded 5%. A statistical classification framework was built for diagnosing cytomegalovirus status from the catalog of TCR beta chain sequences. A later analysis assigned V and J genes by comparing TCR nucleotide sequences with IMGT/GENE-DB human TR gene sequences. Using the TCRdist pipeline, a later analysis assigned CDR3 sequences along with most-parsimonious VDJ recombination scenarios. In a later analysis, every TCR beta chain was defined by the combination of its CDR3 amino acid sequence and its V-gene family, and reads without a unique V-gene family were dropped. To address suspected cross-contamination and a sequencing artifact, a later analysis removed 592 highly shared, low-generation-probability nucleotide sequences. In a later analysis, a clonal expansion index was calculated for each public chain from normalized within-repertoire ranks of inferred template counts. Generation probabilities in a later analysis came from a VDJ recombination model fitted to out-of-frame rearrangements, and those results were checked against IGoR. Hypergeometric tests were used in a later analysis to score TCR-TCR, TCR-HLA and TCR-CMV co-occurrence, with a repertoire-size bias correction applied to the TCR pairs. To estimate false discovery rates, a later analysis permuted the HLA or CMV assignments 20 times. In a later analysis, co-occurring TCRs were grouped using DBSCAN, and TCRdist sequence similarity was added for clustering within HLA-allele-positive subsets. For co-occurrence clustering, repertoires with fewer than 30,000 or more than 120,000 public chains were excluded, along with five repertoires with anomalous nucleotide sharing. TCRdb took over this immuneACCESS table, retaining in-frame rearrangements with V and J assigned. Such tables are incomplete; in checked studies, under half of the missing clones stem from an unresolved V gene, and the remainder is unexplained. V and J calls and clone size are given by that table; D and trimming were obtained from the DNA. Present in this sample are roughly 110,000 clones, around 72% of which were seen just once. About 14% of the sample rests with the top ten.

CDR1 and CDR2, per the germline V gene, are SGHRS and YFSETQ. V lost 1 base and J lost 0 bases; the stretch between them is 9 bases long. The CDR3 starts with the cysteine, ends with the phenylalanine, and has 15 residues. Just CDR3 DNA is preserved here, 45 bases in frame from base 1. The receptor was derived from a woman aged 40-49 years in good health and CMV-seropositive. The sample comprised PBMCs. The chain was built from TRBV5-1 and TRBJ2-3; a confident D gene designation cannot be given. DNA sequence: TGCGCCAGCAGCTTGCGGTCCTCTAGCACAGATACGCAGTATTTT. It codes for CASSLRSSSTDTQYF. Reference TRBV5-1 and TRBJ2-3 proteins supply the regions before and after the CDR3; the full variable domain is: KAGVTQTPRYLIKTRGQQVTLSCSPISGHRSVSWYQQTPGQGLQFLFEYFSETQRNKGNFPGRFSGRQFSNSRSEMNVSTLELGDSALYLCASSLRSSSTDTQYFGPGTRLTVL.